This T cell receptor (beta chain) came from a study of T cells after yellow fever vaccination. CDR1 is DFQATT, CDR2 SNEGSKA, per germline (reference sequence). This CDR3 region has 13 residues. This clonotype occurred a few times. A single record per CDR3 protein comes from TCRdb applying MiXCR to the 5' RACE reads. The sample contains 400,000 or so distinct CDR3 sequences, 6.2% of which appear only once. Specimen: PBMCs, collected 5 days after the yellow fever booster vaccination. The clonotype was recovered from a young man who received the YFV17D yellow fever vaccine. The chain carries TRBV20-1 and TRBJ2-7; tentatively, D is TRBD2 (5 bases). CDR3 loop: CSAPRGGSYEQYF. CDR3 DNA sequence: TGCAGCGCTCCCCGGGGTGGGTCCTACGAGCAGTACTTC.